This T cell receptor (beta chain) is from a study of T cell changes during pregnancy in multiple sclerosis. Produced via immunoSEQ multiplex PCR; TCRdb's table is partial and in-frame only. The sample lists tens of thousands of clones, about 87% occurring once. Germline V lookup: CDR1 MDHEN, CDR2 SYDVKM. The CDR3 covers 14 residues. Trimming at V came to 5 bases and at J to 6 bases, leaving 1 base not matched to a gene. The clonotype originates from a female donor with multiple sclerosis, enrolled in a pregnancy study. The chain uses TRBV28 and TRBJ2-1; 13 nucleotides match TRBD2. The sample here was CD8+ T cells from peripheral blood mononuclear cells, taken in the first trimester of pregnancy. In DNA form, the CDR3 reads TGTGCCAGCAGTACTAGCGGGAGGGCCAATGAGCAGTTCTTC. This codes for CASSTSGRANEQFF.